This entry lists 8 T cell receptor beta chains sequenced from one sample in a study of T cells after yellow fever vaccination. TCRdb ran MiXCR on the 5' RACE reads and lists one entry per CDR3 protein. The data show approximately 90,000 distinct CDR3 sequences, 5.8% seen once. Sequencing used CD8+ T cells sorted from PBMCs, obtained 10 days after the yellow fever booster vaccination. The receptors shown here come from a man younger than 35 who received the YFV17D yellow fever vaccine.

This clonotype has a handful of counts. The gene calls are TRBV10-2 and TRBJ1-1, with D hard to call. V was trimmed by 0 bases and J by 2 bases, leaving 4 bases between them. The CDR3 consists of 13 residues. CDR1 is WSHSY and CDR2 is SAAADI in the germline V gene. CDR3 protein: CASSESRNTEAFF. The CDR3 region has the DNA TGCGCCAGCAGTGAGTCCCGTAACACTGAAGCTTTCTTT.

This clonotype was seen a handful of times. V usage is TRBV30 and J usage is TRBJ2-1; D not resolved. Trimming pared 6 bases from V and 0 bases from J, leaving 12 bases between. The CDR3 sequence is 14 residues long. The germline CDR1 and CDR2 sequences are GTSNPN and SVGIG (reference sequence). The CDR3 is CACPDRSSYNEQFF. In DNA, the CDR3 is TGTGCCTGCCCGGATAGAAGCTCCTACAATGAGCAGTTCTTC.

This clonotype has a handful of counts. This chain uses TRBV4-3 with TRBJ1-1; D is perhaps TRBD1 (5 bases). The V gene lost 2 bases and the J gene lost 1 base, with 11 bases spanning the gap. Germline CDR1 LGHNA, CDR2 YSLEER. This CDR3 region has 15 residues. The CDR3 DNA reads TGCGCCAGCAGCCAATGGGGACTCAGGAACACTGAAGCTTTCTTT. The encoded protein is CASSQWGLRNTEAFF.

In this sample, this clonotype turned up many times. V is TRBV7-9 and J is TRBJ2-5; D possibly corresponds to TRBD2 (5 bases). The CDR3 sequence is 16 residues long. V lost 6 bases and J lost 3, with 20 bases in between. Germline CDR1 reads SEHNR; CDR2 reads FQNEAQ (reference sequence). The CDR3 DNA is TGTGCCAGCAGTAGTACCAACCGGGCGGAGGAAGAGACCCAGTACTTC. Protein product: CASSSTNRAEEETQYF. Filled out from reference TRBV7-9 and TRBJ2-5, the complete variable domain reads DTGVSQNPRHKITKRGQNVTFRCDPISEHNRLYWYRQTLGQGPEFLTYFQNEAQLEKSRLLSDRFSAERPKGSFSTLEIQRTEQGDSAMYLCASSSTNRAEEETQYFGPGTRLLVL.

There are a few counts of this clonotype. The rearrangement uses TRBV29-1 and TRBJ1-2; the D gene is possibly TRBD1 (5 bases). The germline V and J ends were trimmed by 4 bases and 3 bases, with 15 bases remaining between them. The CDR3 is made up of 14 amino acids. The germline CDR1 and CDR2 sequences are SQVTM and ANQGSEA. The CDR3 loop reads CSVGEMWGDYGYTF. The CDR3 coding sequence is TGCAGCGTTGGTGAGATGTGGGGGGACTATGGCTACACCTTC.

This clonotype has a handful of counts. The chain recombines TRBV12-3 or TRBV12-4 with TRBJ2-1, with TRBD2 matching 9 bases. J was trimmed by 5 bases and V by 2 bases; bases with no gene match: 4. The CDR3 has 15 amino acids. CDR3 region: CASSLSGGHHNEQFF. In DNA, the CDR3 is TGTGCCAGCAGTTTAAGCGGGGGGCATCACAATGAGCAGTTCTTC.

This chain connects TRBV6-5 to TRBJ1-5; D possibly corresponds to TRBD1 (6 bases). Per the germline V gene, CDR1 is MNHEY and CDR2 is SVGAGI. The CDR3 is made up of 16 amino acids. The ends were cut back, 2 bases at V and 7 bases at J, with 18 bases in the middle. CDR3 protein: CASSYTYKLTGQPQHF. In DNA, the CDR3 is TGTGCCAGCAGTTACACGTACAAACTTACAGGGCAGCCCCAGCATTTT.

The chain links TRBV27 to TRBJ1-2; 10 nucleotides line up with TRBD1. There are 15 residues in the CDR3. J lost 0 bases, V lost 3 bases, and 1 base had no gene match. From germline, CDR1 is MNHEY and CDR2 SMNVEV (reference sequence). The CDR3 spells CASSLGQGSNYGYTF. CDR3 in DNA: TGTGCCAGCAGTTTGGGACAGGGGTCTAACTATGGCTACACCTTC.